This TCR beta chain was identified in a study of long-term antiretroviral therapy in people with HIV. The assay used was immunoSEQ (version v3.0), run at survey level. Generated by immunoSEQ multiplex PCR, the TCRdb table keeps only in-frame clones and is missing some. The table shows around 28,000 clones, with around 90% occurring only once. CDR1 is MNHNY and CDR2 is SVGAGI in the germline V gene (reference sequence). Trimming took off 2 bases at V and 2 bases at J, with 5 bases between the two ends. This CDR3 is built from 13 residues. This chain joins TRBV6-6 and TRBJ2-3, with D unresolved. Sequenced material: unsorted PBMCs, taken 1.8 years after starting antiretroviral therapy. The source is a woman aged 18 to 35 with HIV. For the CDR3, the DNA is TGTGCCAGCAGTTACCCCTCCACAGATACGCAGTATTTT. Translating gives CASSYPSTDTQYF.